This TCR beta chain appears in the sequencing data of a study of blood T cells in healthy people across ages. The authors ran a second PCR of about 7 to 11 cycles using a sample-barcoded 5' primer and a J-beta primer mix. TCRdb re-derived calls from the 5' RACE reads in MiXCR, one entry per CDR3 protein. The sample contains some 930,000 distinct CDR3 sequences, about 29% of which appear only once. This CDR3 spans 19 amino acids. V gave up 4 bases and J gave up 6 bases; unmatched junction bases: 19. The germline V gene encodes CDR1 SGDLS and CDR2 YYNGEE. This sample also belongs to another study, concerning T cells of mothers and their children.

The chain couples TRBV9 to TRBJ2-5, with TRBD1 matching over 12 bases. The TCR was taken from a woman between 40 and 50 years old in good health. Sequencing was performed on blood. CDR3 protein: CASSPGTGGYEGLRQTQYF. The CDR3 nucleotides are TGTGCCAGCAGCCCTGGGACAGGGGGCTACGAGGGTCTCCGTCAGACCCAGTACTTC. The full variable domain, completed using reference TRBV9 and TRBJ2-5, is DSGVTQTPKHLITATGQRVTLRCSPRSGDLSVYWYQQSLDQGLQFLIQYYNGEERAKGNILERFSAQQFPDLHSELNLSSLELGDSALYFCASSPGTGGYEGLRQTQYFGPGTRLLVL.